This note documents a single T cell receptor beta chain sequence. Its antigen remains unknown. This specimen belongs to a study of post-analysis software for immune sequencing data. Overall study findings and caveats: Among multiple sclerosis patients, normalized Chao1 diversity was significantly below that of controls. Controls had lower frequencies than patients of roughly five TRBV segments, which included TRBV5-6, TRBV5-1 and TRBV20-1. Strong co-clustering by F measure linked samples that shared a preparation batch.

Unique molecular identifiers tagged the TCR beta cDNA libraries. It was from about 0.94 to 9.7 million T cells that about 500,000 cDNA molecules came. MiXCR, run by TCRdb on the PCR reads, gives a single entry per CDR3 protein. The table has 550,000 to 700,000 distinct CDR3 sequences, 40% to 50% seen once; the top ten hold about 1.8%. The CDR3 extends over 16 amino acids. V was clipped by 5 bases and J by 3 bases; unmatched bases: 10. This clonotype was sampled from a girl aged 10 to 17 with multiple sclerosis. The material sequenced was blood. The V call is TRBV12-3 or TRBV12-4, the J call TRBJ2-7; TRBD1 matches at 10 bases. CDR3 nucleotide sequence: TGTGCCAGCAGTCGGACGACAGGGGGCTACGGCTACGAGCAGTACTTC. Translating it yields CASSRTTGGYGYEQYF.